This is a list of T cell receptor beta chains from one sample in a study of T cell responses to AZD1222 COVID-19 vaccine. The repertoire was sequenced with immunoSEQ multiplex PCR; TCRdb's copy has only in-frame clones and lacks some. The sample holds more than 85,000 clones, approximately 89% seen once. The sample in question was peripheral blood, obtained on day 0 of AZD1222 vaccination. These receptors all come from an adult in good health. The CDR3 runs from the conserved cysteine through the conserved F or W. The D gene is left open where the match is weak. Where a row states a size, it is once, few, many or the class of an expanded clone; other rows omit it.

cdr3_aa: CASSGDGRINGF; cdr3_nt: TGTGCCAGCAGCGGAGATGGGAGGATTAATGGATTC; j_call: TRBJ2-7; d_call: -; v_call: TRBV7-2; clone_size: -
cdr3_aa: CASSWHGSYNEQFF; cdr3_nt: TGTGCCAGCAGCTGGCACGGGTCCTACAATGAGCAGTTCTTC; j_call: TRBJ2-1; d_call: -; v_call: TRBV5-5; clone_size: -
cdr3_aa: CASSIRLGLAGGEQYF; cdr3_nt: TGTGCCAGTAGTATAAGGTTGGGACTAGCGGGAGGCGAGCAGTACTTC; j_call: TRBJ2-7; d_call: TRBD2; v_call: TRBV19; clone_size: -
cdr3_aa: CATLLTGSSGNTIYF; cdr3_nt: TGTGCCACCCTACTAACAGGGAGCTCTGGAAACACCATATATTTT; j_call: TRBJ1-3; d_call: -; v_call: TRBV10-3; clone_size: -
cdr3_aa: CASSSGRTGGPQHF; cdr3_nt: TGTGCCAGCAGTTCAGGGCGGACTGGAGGGCCCCAGCATTTT; j_call: TRBJ1-5; d_call: -; v_call: TRBV28; clone_size: -
cdr3_aa: CASSQDSTGLRGGYTF; cdr3_nt: TGTGCCAGCAGCCAAGATAGTACGGGGCTGCGTGGGGGCTACACCTTC; j_call: TRBJ1-2; d_call: -; v_call: TRBV4-2; clone_size: -
cdr3_aa: CASSQSHRRNYGYTF; cdr3_nt: TGCGCCAGCAGTCAGAGCCACAGGAGAAACTATGGCTACACCTTC; j_call: TRBJ1-2; d_call: -; v_call: TRBV23-1; clone_size: -
cdr3_aa: CASSQVSLGEAFF; cdr3_nt: TGTGCCAGCAGCCAAGTTTCCCTGGGGGAAGCTTTCTTT; j_call: TRBJ1-1; d_call: -; v_call: TRBV3-1/TRBV3-2; clone_size: once
cdr3_aa: CASSRAGGAVIFAEAFF; cdr3_nt: TGTGCCAGCTCCCGCGCAGGGGGCGCGGTAATTTTCGCTGAAGCTTTCTTT; j_call: TRBJ1-1; d_call: TRBD1; v_call: TRBV27; clone_size: once
cdr3_aa: CASSRRSQNEQFF; cdr3_nt: TGTGCCAGCAGCCGCCGCTCGCAGAATGAGCAGTTCTTC; j_call: TRBJ2-1; d_call: -; v_call: TRBV14; clone_size: -
cdr3_aa: CASSLSPGAGYTF; cdr3_nt: TGTGCCAGCAGCTTAAGCCCGGGGGCTGGCTACACCTTC; j_call: TRBJ1-2; d_call: -; v_call: TRBV7-9; clone_size: -
cdr3_aa: CASSRPSGSDEQFF; cdr3_nt: TGCGCCAGCAGCAGGCCTAGCGGGAGCGATGAGCAGTTCTTC; j_call: TRBJ2-1; d_call: TRBD2; v_call: TRBV5-1; clone_size: -
cdr3_aa: CASSGLTGTFYQPQHF; cdr3_nt: TGTGCCAGCAGTGGGTTAACAGGGACCTTTTATCAGCCCCAGCATTTT; j_call: TRBJ1-5; d_call: -; v_call: TRBV2; clone_size: once
cdr3_aa: CASSLGILADQETQYF; cdr3_nt: TGTGCCAGCAGCTTAGGGATACTAGCAGACCAAGAGACCCAGTACTTC; j_call: TRBJ2-5; d_call: -; v_call: TRBV11-3; clone_size: -
cdr3_aa: CSVARTGGDSGYTF; cdr3_nt: TGCAGCGTTGCTCGGACAGGGGGCGATTCTGGCTACACCTTC; j_call: TRBJ1-2; d_call: TRBD1; v_call: TRBV29-1; clone_size: -
cdr3_aa: CASSPGQGGNQPQHF; cdr3_nt: TGTGCCAGCTCACCGGGACAGGGTGGCAATCAGCCCCAGCATTTT; j_call: TRBJ1-5; d_call: TRBD1; v_call: TRBV18; clone_size: -
cdr3_aa: CASSMTSGRGTDTQYF; cdr3_nt: TGTGCCAGTAGTATGACTAGCGGGAGGGGCACAGATACGCAGTATTTT; j_call: TRBJ2-3; d_call: TRBD2; v_call: TRBV19; clone_size: once
cdr3_aa: CSASQGASETQYF; cdr3_nt: TGCAGTGCTAGTCAGGGGGCATCAGAGACCCAGTACTTC; j_call: TRBJ2-5; d_call: TRBD1; v_call: TRBV20-1; clone_size: -
cdr3_aa: CACKRGKDSPLHF; cdr3_nt: TGTGCCTGCAAGAGGGGGAAGGATTCACCCCTCCACTTT; j_call: TRBJ1-6; d_call: -; v_call: TRBV27; clone_size: -
cdr3_aa: CASRPSSGSSYNEQFF; cdr3_nt: TGTGCCAGCAGGCCGTCTAGCGGGAGTTCCTACAATGAGCAGTTCTTC; j_call: TRBJ2-1; d_call: TRBD2; v_call: TRBV11-2; clone_size: -
cdr3_aa: CASSLVGGNNYGYTF; cdr3_nt: TGTGCCAGCAGCTTAGTAGGCGGAAATAACTATGGCTACACCTTC; j_call: TRBJ1-2; d_call: -; v_call: TRBV7-9; clone_size: -
cdr3_aa: CASLRGSGTEAFF; cdr3_nt: TGTGCCAGCCTCAGGGGCTCAGGCACTGAAGCTTTCTTT; j_call: TRBJ1-1; d_call: -; v_call: TRBV7-9; clone_size: -
cdr3_aa: CASSPRTGDNYGYTF; cdr3_nt: TGTGCCAGCAGCCCTCGGACAGGGGATAACTATGGCTACACCTTC; j_call: TRBJ1-2; d_call: TRBD1; v_call: TRBV9; clone_size: -
cdr3_aa: CASSWQETQYF; cdr3_nt: TGCGCCAGCAGCTGGCAGGAGACCCAGTACTTC; j_call: TRBJ2-5; d_call: -; v_call: TRBV5-1; clone_size: -
cdr3_aa: CASSLGLAGKYNEQFF; cdr3_nt: TGCGCCAGCAGCTTGGGGTTAGCGGGGAAATACAATGAGCAGTTCTTC; j_call: TRBJ2-1; d_call: TRBD2; v_call: TRBV5-1; clone_size: -
cdr3_aa: CASSQGDHSYEQYF; cdr3_nt: TGTGCCAGCAGCCAGGGGGATCACTCCTACGAGCAGTACTTC; j_call: TRBJ2-7; d_call: -; v_call: TRBV3-1/TRBV3-2; clone_size: -
cdr3_aa: CASSLESGQPQHF; cdr3_nt: TGTGCCAGCAGCTTAGAATCAGGGCAGCCCCAGCATTTT; j_call: TRBJ1-5; d_call: -; v_call: TRBV7-2; clone_size: -
cdr3_aa: CATSRDRGIWRAFF; cdr3_nt: TGTGCCACCAGCAGAGATCGGGGAATATGGAGGGCTTTCTTT; j_call: TRBJ1-1; d_call: -; v_call: TRBV15; clone_size: -
cdr3_aa: CASTIRRQGPQETQYF; cdr3_nt: TGTGCCAGCACCATCAGACGACAGGGACCCCAAGAGACCCAGTACTTC; j_call: TRBJ2-5; d_call: TRBD1; v_call: TRBV28; clone_size: -
cdr3_aa: CASSYRTSGGTDTQYF; cdr3_nt: TGTGCCAGCAGCTATCGGACTAGCGGGGGCACAGATACGCAGTATTTT; j_call: TRBJ2-3; d_call: TRBD2; v_call: TRBV7-6; clone_size: -
cdr3_aa: CATGGDRGREKLFF; cdr3_nt: TGTGCCACTGGGGGGGACAGGGGCCGAGAAAAACTGTTTTTT; j_call: TRBJ1-4; d_call: TRBD1; v_call: TRBV10-3; clone_size: -
cdr3_aa: CASSHGTADYGYTF; cdr3_nt: TGTGCCAGCAGCCACGGGACGGCGGACTATGGCTACACCTTC; j_call: TRBJ1-2; d_call: -; v_call: TRBV5-8; clone_size: -
cdr3_aa: CASSPHSGTSGEQYF; cdr3_nt: TGTGCCAGCAGCCCACACTCCGGGACATCGGGGGAGCAGTACTTC; j_call: TRBJ2-7; d_call: -; v_call: TRBV4-2; clone_size: -
cdr3_aa: CASSPILEETQYF; cdr3_nt: TGTGCCAGCAGCCCCATCCTGGAAGAGACCCAGTACTTC; j_call: TRBJ2-5; d_call: -; v_call: TRBV3-1/TRBV3-2; clone_size: -
cdr3_aa: CASSLVPAQGNTEAFF; cdr3_nt: TGTGCCAGCAGCTTAGTCCCGGCCCAGGGAAACACTGAAGCTTTCTTT; j_call: TRBJ1-1; d_call: -; v_call: TRBV7-2; clone_size: -
cdr3_aa: CASSEQGAGIQYF; cdr3_nt: TGCGCCAGCAGTGAGCAGGGGGCGGGCATTCAGTACTTC; j_call: TRBJ2-4; d_call: TRBD1; v_call: TRBV10-2; clone_size: -
cdr3_aa: CASREGWDTEAFF; cdr3_nt: TGTGCCAGCAGGGAGGGTTGGGACACTGAAGCTTTCTTT; j_call: TRBJ1-1; d_call: -; v_call: TRBV6-5; clone_size: once
cdr3_aa: CASSTRAGLGTGELFF; cdr3_nt: TGTGCCAGCAGTACCCGGGCCGGGCTTGGGACCGGGGAGCTGTTTTTT; j_call: TRBJ2-2; d_call: -; v_call: TRBV27; clone_size: -
cdr3_aa: CASSLTSEVYNEQFF; cdr3_nt: TGTGCCAGCAGCCTGACTAGCGAGGTTTACAATGAGCAGTTCTTC; j_call: TRBJ2-1; d_call: TRBD2; v_call: TRBV7-6; clone_size: -
cdr3_aa: CASTVTATGELFF; cdr3_nt: TGTGCCAGCACCGTCACTGCCACCGGGGAGCTGTTTTTT; j_call: TRBJ2-2; d_call: -; v_call: TRBV9; clone_size: -
cdr3_aa: CASSPERVYTEAFF; cdr3_nt: TGTGCCAGCAGCCCGGAACGGGTTTACACTGAAGCTTTCTTT; j_call: TRBJ1-1; d_call: -; v_call: TRBV3-1/TRBV3-2; clone_size: -
cdr3_aa: CASSQARELFF; cdr3_nt: TGTGCCAGCAGCCAAGCCCGAGAGCTGTTTTTT; j_call: TRBJ2-2; d_call: -; v_call: TRBV7-8; clone_size: -
cdr3_aa: CASSLRVGAEDTF; cdr3_nt: TGTGCCAGCAGCTTAAGGGTAGGGGCAGAGGACACCTTC; j_call: TRBJ1-2; d_call: -; v_call: TRBV11-2; clone_size: -
cdr3_aa: CASSQGASAGAAKNIQYF; cdr3_nt: TGTGCCAGCAGCCAAGGGGCCTCGGCGGGAGCAGCCAAAAACATTCAGTACTTC; j_call: TRBJ2-4; d_call: TRBD2; v_call: TRBV4-2; clone_size: -
cdr3_aa: CASRETGYNQPQHF; cdr3_nt: TGTGCCAGCAGAGAGACAGGCTACAATCAGCCCCAGCATTTT; j_call: TRBJ1-5; d_call: -; v_call: TRBV25-1; clone_size: -
cdr3_aa: CSVDKGTGELFF; cdr3_nt: TGCAGCGTTGATAAAGGAACCGGGGAGCTGTTTTTT; j_call: TRBJ2-2; d_call: -; v_call: TRBV29-1; clone_size: -
cdr3_aa: CASSVRAGNTGELFF; cdr3_nt: TGTGCCAGCAGTGTACGAGCGGGAAACACCGGGGAGCTGTTTTTT; j_call: TRBJ2-2; d_call: TRBD2; v_call: TRBV2; clone_size: -
cdr3_aa: CASSEGRGGNQPQHF; cdr3_nt: TGTGCCAGCAGTGAAGGTCGGGGCGGCAATCAGCCCCAGCATTTT; j_call: TRBJ1-5; d_call: -; v_call: TRBV6-1; clone_size: -
cdr3_aa: CAISVDSNQPQHF; cdr3_nt: TGTGCCATCAGTGTAGACAGCAATCAGCCCCAGCATTTT; j_call: TRBJ1-5; d_call: -; v_call: TRBV10-3; clone_size: -
cdr3_aa: CATSDGYEQYF; cdr3_nt: TGTGCCACCAGTGACGGCTACGAGCAGTACTTC; j_call: TRBJ2-7; d_call: -; v_call: TRBV24-1; clone_size: few
cdr3_aa: CASSAVYEQYF; cdr3_nt: TGTGCCAGCTCCGCGGTCTACGAGCAGTACTTC; j_call: TRBJ2-7; d_call: -; v_call: TRBV28; clone_size: -